The source of this T cell receptor (beta chain) is a study of blood T cell repertoires in COVID-19 (dated by TCRdb to about 2020). Study-level background: Samples covering the acute and convalescent phases of COVID-19 were provided by collaborators in the United States, Italy and Spain. The material from the prospective study consisted of cDNA or gDNA derived from T cells, B-cell-depleted T cells, or PBMCs. Subjects who had been exposed to COVID-19, were actively infected with it, or had recovered from it provided the deeply sampled blood TCRbeta repertoires that made up the dataset. The repertoires were released in a freely available public database meant as a resource for research on the immune response to SARS-CoV-2. Samples came from the ongoing ImmuneRACE study (first 160 participants) plus 1,254 subjects from 6 global collaborators. A de-identified subject ID, COVID-19 status, age in years and sex were almost always included in the sample metadata. Where available, HLA class I and class II types were obtained from metadata supplied by the sample provider rather than from assay-based typing. The full study reports these points: How much clinical and demographic metadata was included differed by source and by participant, and the metadata was provided uncurated.

Comment on this clone: It has no known antigen specificity. No base quality information exists; no much larger clone differs at one position.

Participants in the prospective study were enrolled through a virtual design, were aged roughly 18 to 90 years, and lived in approximately 25 United States geographic areas. In the prospective study, cohorts were assigned on the basis of participant-reported clinical history obtained from a screening survey and a study questionnaire. Exposed participants had been in contact with someone with a PCR-confirmed or clinician-diagnosed COVID-19 case within 2 weeks of study entry. Each participant in the prospective study had whole blood, serum and a nasopharyngeal or oropharyngeal swab collected by mobile phlebotomists. Additional blood draws and questionnaires over an approximately 2-month period could optionally be provided by prospective study participants. Before DNA extraction, blood samples from the prospective study were shipped at room temperature or frozen. TCRbeta CDR3 regions were amplified from genomic DNA by means of the immunoSEQ Assay, a bias-controlled multiplex PCR. On the study's bioinformatics: The number of nucleated cells in each sample was estimated by amplification of reference gene primers within the assay. To quantify the absolute abundance of each unique TCRbeta CDR3 rearrangement, sequence reads were collapsed and filtered. For each sample, productive Simpson clonality was calculated as the square root of Simpson's diversity index across productive rearrangements. TCRdb obtained this table from immuneACCESS and retained in-frame rearrangements with V and J assigned. These tables miss some clones; where compared with another copy, unresolved V genes account for less than half of the shortfall, and the remainder is unexplained. The V and J calls and clone size come from that table; D and trimming were worked out from the DNA. This sample comprises 350,000 to 500,000 clones, more than 70% of them detected only once. The ten largest clonotypes hold approximately 1.5% of the sample.

At the junction V is shortened by 0 bases and J by 0 bases, with 9 bases in between. Taken from the germline V gene, the CDR1 and CDR2 loops are LGHNA and YSLEER. Counted from cysteine to phenylalanine, this CDR3 has 16 amino acids. Of all the DNA, just the CDR3 is kept, 48 bases in frame from base 1. Sequenced: PBMCs or T cells enriched from blood (not recorded which). This TCR derives from a woman between 18 and 29 years old who had been exposed to COVID-19. The rearranged segments are TRBV4-3 and TRBJ1-3; no D gene call is confident. The DNA reads as follows: TGCGCCAGCAGCCAAGAGGCCCTTTCCTCTGGAAACACCATATATTTT. The translation is CASSQEALSSGNTIYF.